This T cell receptor beta chain was obtained from a study of blood T cell repertoires in COVID-19. Overall study context: Samples representing acute and convalescent COVID-19 were sourced from the United States, Italy and Spain.

Clones were read by immunoSEQ multiplex PCR, and TCRdb kept only the in-frame ones, dropping some. The sample consists of approximately 200,000 clones, approximately 90% of them appearing once. Germline trimming cut 5 bases from V and 8 bases from J; bases unmatched to any gene: 2. Looked up from germline, CDR1 is SGHVS and CDR2 is FNYEAQ. The CDR3 is 11 amino acids. Resolution of symptoms, clearance, or two negative PCRs was present in recovered Cohort 3 donors. The sample taken for sequencing was PBMCs or T cells enriched from blood (not recorded which). The rearrangement uses TRBV7-6 and TRBJ1-1; 7 bases fit TRBD1. This receptor was obtained from a woman between 25 and 40 years old who had recovered from COVID-19. The CDR3 here is CASSKTGEAFF. The CDR3 nucleotides read TGTGCCAGCAGCAAGACAGGGGAAGCTTTCTTT.